Listed below are T cell receptor beta chains from one sample, sequenced in a study of blood T cell repertoires in COVID-19. Libraries were prepared by immunoSEQ multiplex PCR; TCRdb keeps only in-frame clonotypes and omits some of them. Of roughly 140,000 clones listed, 80% were seen once; the top ten hold approximately 3.5%. What was sequenced was peripheral blood. Source of these receptors: an older man who had recovered from COVID-19. Both conserved end residues are part of each CDR3. A D gene is named only where the DNA matches it firmly. A clone size is listed for some rows: how often the clone was seen (once, few, many), or a class if it is expanded.

D: TRBD1
size: NA
V: TRBV7-9
J: TRBJ2-3
CDR3: CASSLVTGGTDTQYF
DNA: TGTGCCAGCAGCTTAGTAACAGGGGGCACAGATACGCAGTATTTT

D: NA
size: NA
V: TRBV12-3/TRBV12-4
J: TRBJ2-7
CDR3: CASKIGQSYEQYF
DNA: TGTGCCAGCAAGATTGGACAGTCCTACGAGCAGTACTTC

D: TRBD2
size: NA
V: TRBV5-8
J: TRBJ2-3
CDR3: CASSSGTSGLVTDTQYF
DNA: TGTGCCAGCAGCTCCGGGACTAGCGGACTAGTCACAGATACGCAGTATTTT

D: TRBD2
size: NA
V: TRBV7-2
J: TRBJ2-1
CDR3: CASSLGGRLVNEQFF
DNA: TGTGCCAGCAGCTTAGGCGGGAGATTGGTAAATGAGCAGTTCTTC

D: NA
size: few
V: TRBV4-1
J: TRBJ2-7
CDR3: CASSQVQSDEQYF
DNA: TGCGCCAGCAGCCAAGTGCAGAGCGACGAGCAGTACTTC

D: NA
size: NA
V: TRBV27
J: TRBJ2-3
CDR3: CATQRTADLSASTDTQYF
DNA: TGTGCCACCCAACGTACAGCGGACCTCTCCGCTAGCACAGATACGCAGTATTTT

D: NA
size: NA
V: TRBV7-2
J: TRBJ1-1
CDR3: CASSSRQDLEAFF
DNA: TGTGCCAGCAGCTCCAGACAGGATCTTGAAGCTTTCTTT

D: NA
size: once
V: TRBV5-1
J: TRBJ2-2
CDR3: CASSFPGITGELFF
DNA: TGCGCCAGCAGCTTTCCGGGTATCACCGGGGAGCTGTTTTTT

D: NA
size: NA
V: TRBV3-1/TRBV3-2
J: TRBJ2-7
CDR3: CASSQGGWTPASYEQYF
DNA: TGTGCCAGCAGCCAAGGTGGTTGGACTCCCGCCTCCTACGAGCAGTACTTC

D: TRBD1
size: NA
V: TRBV6-5
J: TRBJ2-7
CDR3: CASSLGTGDGYEQYF
DNA: TGTGCCAGCAGTTTAGGGACAGGGGATGGGTACGAGCAGTACTTC

D: TRBD2
size: NA
V: TRBV3-1/TRBV3-2
J: TRBJ2-3
CDR3: CASSQQQISGGRVGTQYF
DNA: TGTGCCAGCAGCCAACAACAAATTAGCGGGGGAAGGGTGGGTACGCAGTATTTT

D: TRBD1
size: NA
V: TRBV7-8
J: TRBJ1-2
CDR3: CASSRGQGYGYTF
DNA: TGTGCCAGCAGCAGAGGACAGGGGTATGGCTACACCTTC

D: TRBD1
size: NA
V: TRBV12-3/TRBV12-4
J: TRBJ1-2
CDR3: CASSPTGAQGYTF
DNA: TGTGCCAGCAGTCCTACAGGGGCCCAAGGCTACACCTTC

D: NA
size: NA
V: TRBV10-2
J: TRBJ2-1
CDR3: CASRSSSSYNEQFF
DNA: TGCGCCAGCCGGTCTAGCTCCTCCTACAATGAGCAGTTCTTC

D: TRBD1
size: few
V: TRBV7-9
J: TRBJ1-1
CDR3: CASSRGQLNTEAFF
DNA: TGTGCCAGCAGCAGGGGACAGCTAAACACTGAAGCTTTCTTT

D: TRBD1
size: NA
V: TRBV6-5
J: TRBJ1-6
CDR3: CATTELQGAWSPLHF
DNA: TGTGCCACCACCGAACTGCAGGGGGCCTGGTCACCCCTCCACTTT

D: NA
size: few
V: TRBV3-1/TRBV3-2
J: TRBJ2-7
CDR3: CASSLLPTGSEQYF
DNA: TGTGCCAGCAGCCTCCTCCCGACAGGATCCGAGCAGTACTTC

D: NA
size: NA
V: TRBV19
J: TRBJ1-5
CDR3: CASSISQYSNQPQHF
DNA: TGTGCCAGTAGTATATCGCAGTATAGCAATCAGCCCCAGCATTTT

D: NA
size: NA
V: TRBV4-2
J: TRBJ1-1
CDR3: CASSQERSYTEAFF
DNA: TGTGCCAGCAGCCAAGAGAGATCCTACACTGAAGCTTTCTTT

D: NA
size: NA
V: TRBV5-1
J: TRBJ2-3
CDR3: CASTVGSSAPSADTQYF
DNA: TGCGCCAGCACCGTAGGGAGTAGCGCGCCTTCGGCAGATACGCAGTATTTT

D: NA
size: NA
V: TRBV12-3/TRBV12-4
J: TRBJ2-7
CDR3: CASSFDRAGEQYF
DNA: TGTGCCAGCAGTTTCGACAGGGCGGGAGAGCAGTACTTC

D: TRBD2
size: NA
V: TRBV7-6
J: TRBJ2-3
CDR3: CASSLVPMAGGPTDTQYF
DNA: TGTGCCAGCAGCTTAGTTCCTATGGCGGGAGGGCCAACAGATACGCAGTATTTT

D: TRBD2
size: NA
V: TRBV4-2
J: TRBJ2-5
CDR3: CASSQGTVGGQETQYF
DNA: TGTGCCAGCAGCCAAGGGACGGTGGGGGGGCAAGAGACCCAGTACTTC

D: TRBD2
size: NA
V: TRBV29-1
J: TRBJ2-1
CDR3: CSVRGGGNEQFF
DNA: TGCAGCGTTCGCGGGGGGGGCAATGAGCAGTTCTTC

D: NA
size: NA
V: TRBV19
J: TRBJ2-7
CDR3: CASSAAGTPTYEQYF
DNA: TGTGCCAGTAGCGCTGCCGGGACTCCAACCTACGAGCAGTACTTC

D: NA
size: NA
V: TRBV3-1/TRBV3-2
J: TRBJ2-6
CDR3: CASSQDFRTARVLTF
DNA: TGTGCCAGCAGCCAAGATTTCAGGACAGCTCGCGTCCTGACTTTC

D: NA
size: few
V: TRBV27
J: TRBJ1-5
CDR3: CASSWQYSNQPQHF
DNA: TGTGCCAGCAGTTGGCAGTATAGCAATCAGCCCCAGCATTTT

D: TRBD2
size: NA
V: TRBV3-1/TRBV3-2
J: TRBJ2-3
CDR3: CASSIGLGGTDTQYF
DNA: TGTGCCAGCAGCATCGGACTAGGAGGCACAGATACGCAGTATTTT

D: NA
size: NA
V: TRBV11-2
J: TRBJ2-3
CDR3: CASSLVLDTQYF
DNA: TGTGCCAGCAGCTTAGTTCTGGATACGCAGTATTTT

D: NA
size: NA
V: TRBV25-1
J: TRBJ1-1
CDR3: CASSFGGSGDTEAFF
DNA: TGTGCCAGCAGTTTTGGGGGCTCCGGGGACACTGAAGCTTTCTTT

D: TRBD1
size: NA
V: TRBV19
J: TRBJ2-4
CDR3: CASSPGQGNGIQYF
DNA: TGTGCCAGTAGTCCGGGACAGGGGAATGGCATTCAGTACTTC

D: NA
size: NA
V: TRBV19
J: TRBJ1-1
CDR3: CASSHANRVGNTEAFF
DNA: TGTGCCAGTAGTCACGCAAACAGGGTCGGAAACACTGAAGCTTTCTTT

D: TRBD2
size: NA
V: TRBV2
J: TRBJ2-7
CDR3: CASSESLAVNYEQYF
DNA: TGTGCCAGCAGTGAGTCACTAGCGGTAAACTACGAGCAGTACTTC

D: TRBD2
size: NA
V: TRBV5-5
J: TRBJ2-2
CDR3: CASSSSPRTAGVFGELFF
DNA: TGTGCCAGCAGCTCCTCCCCCCGGACAGCGGGAGTATTCGGGGAGCTGTTTTTT

D: TRBD1
size: NA
V: TRBV7-9
J: TRBJ2-3
CDR3: CASSLPGQGISDTQYF
DNA: TGTGCCAGCAGCTTGCCCGGACAGGGAATTTCAGATACGCAGTATTTT

D: NA
size: NA
V: TRBV7-9
J: TRBJ1-3
CDR3: CASSPLGPSGNTIYF
DNA: TGTGCCAGCAGCCCCTTGGGCCCCTCTGGAAACACCATATATTTT

D: TRBD2
size: NA
V: TRBV7-2
J: TRBJ2-1
CDR3: CASSQGLAASYNEQFF
DNA: TGTGCCAGCAGCCAAGGACTAGCGGCATCCTACAATGAGCAGTTCTTC